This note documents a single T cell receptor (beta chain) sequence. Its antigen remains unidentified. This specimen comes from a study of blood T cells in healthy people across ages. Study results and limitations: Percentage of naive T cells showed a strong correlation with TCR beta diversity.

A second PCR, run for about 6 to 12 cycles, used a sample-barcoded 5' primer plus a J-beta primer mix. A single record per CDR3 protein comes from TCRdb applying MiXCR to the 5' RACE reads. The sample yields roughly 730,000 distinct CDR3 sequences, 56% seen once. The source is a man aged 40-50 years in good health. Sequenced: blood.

The CDR3 is CASSSTVVHYGYTF. CDR3 nucleotides: TGTGCCAGCAGTTCCACTGTAGTACACTATGGCTACACCTTC. The rearrangement uses TRBV12-3 or TRBV12-4 and TRBJ1-2, with D uncertain. V was clipped by 4 bases and J by 3 bases, with 12 bases between them. The CDR3 covers 14 residues.